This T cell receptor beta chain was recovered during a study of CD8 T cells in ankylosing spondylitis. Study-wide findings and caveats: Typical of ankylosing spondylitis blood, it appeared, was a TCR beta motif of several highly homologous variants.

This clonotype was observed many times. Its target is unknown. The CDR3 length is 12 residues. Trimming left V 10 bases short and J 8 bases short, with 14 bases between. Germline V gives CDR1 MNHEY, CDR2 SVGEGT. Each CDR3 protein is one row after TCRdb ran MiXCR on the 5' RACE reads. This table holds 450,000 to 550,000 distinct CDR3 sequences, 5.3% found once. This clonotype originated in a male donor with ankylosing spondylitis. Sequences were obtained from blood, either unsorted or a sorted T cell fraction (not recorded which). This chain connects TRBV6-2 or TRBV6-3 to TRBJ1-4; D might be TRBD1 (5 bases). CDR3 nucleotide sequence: TGTGCCACCCGACAGAGTGAAGAAAAACTGTTTTTT. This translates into CATRQSEEKLFF.